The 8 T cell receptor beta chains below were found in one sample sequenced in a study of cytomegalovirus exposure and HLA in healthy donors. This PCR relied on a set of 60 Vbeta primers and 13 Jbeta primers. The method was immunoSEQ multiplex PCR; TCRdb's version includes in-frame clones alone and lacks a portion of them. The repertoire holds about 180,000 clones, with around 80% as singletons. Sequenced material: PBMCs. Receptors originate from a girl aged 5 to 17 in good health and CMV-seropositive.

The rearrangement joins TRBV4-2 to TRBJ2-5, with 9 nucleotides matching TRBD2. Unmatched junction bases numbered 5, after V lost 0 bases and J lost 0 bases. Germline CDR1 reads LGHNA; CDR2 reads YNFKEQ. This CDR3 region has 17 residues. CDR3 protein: CASSQDLAGVNQETQYF. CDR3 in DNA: TGTGCCAGCAGCCAAGATTTAGCGGGAGTGAACCAAGAGACCCAGTACTTC.

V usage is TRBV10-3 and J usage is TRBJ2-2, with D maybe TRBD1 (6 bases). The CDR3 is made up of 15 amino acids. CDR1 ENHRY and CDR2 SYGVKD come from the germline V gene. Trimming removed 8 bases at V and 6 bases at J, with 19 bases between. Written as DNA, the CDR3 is TGTGCCATCCTCTACCCCACAGGGAGTGCCGGGGAGCTGTTTTTT. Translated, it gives CAILYPTGSAGELFF.

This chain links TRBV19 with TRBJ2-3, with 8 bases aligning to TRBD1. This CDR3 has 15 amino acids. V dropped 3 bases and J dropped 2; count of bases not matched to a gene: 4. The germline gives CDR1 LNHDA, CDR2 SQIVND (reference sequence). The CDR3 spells CASSIGTGDTDTQYF. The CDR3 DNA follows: TGTGCCAGTAGTATCGGGACAGGAGACACAGATACGCAGTATTTT.

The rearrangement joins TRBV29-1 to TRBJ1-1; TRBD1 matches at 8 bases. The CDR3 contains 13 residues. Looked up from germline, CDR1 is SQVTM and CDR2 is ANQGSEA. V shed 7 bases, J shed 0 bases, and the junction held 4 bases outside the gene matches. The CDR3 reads CSERQGLNTEAFF. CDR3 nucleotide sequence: TGCAGCGAGCGACAGGGGTTGAACACTGAAGCTTTCTTT. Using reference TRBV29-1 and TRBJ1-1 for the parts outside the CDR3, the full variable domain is SAVISQKPSRDICQRGTSLTIQCQVDSQVTMMFWYRQQPGQSLTLIATANQGSEATYESGFVIDKFPISRPNLTFSTLTVSNMSPEDSSIYLCSERQGLNTEAFFGQGTRLTVV.

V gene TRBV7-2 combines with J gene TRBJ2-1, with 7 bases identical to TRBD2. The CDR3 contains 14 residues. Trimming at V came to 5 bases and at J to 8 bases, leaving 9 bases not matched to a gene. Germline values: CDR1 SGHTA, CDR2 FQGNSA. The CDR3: CASSRGGRGDEQFF. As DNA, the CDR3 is TGTGCCAGCAGCCGGGGAGGGAGAGGTGATGAGCAGTTCTTC.

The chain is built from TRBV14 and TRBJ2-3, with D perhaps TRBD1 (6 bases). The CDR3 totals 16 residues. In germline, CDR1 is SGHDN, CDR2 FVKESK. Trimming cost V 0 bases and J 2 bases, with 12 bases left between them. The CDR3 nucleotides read TGTGCCAGCAGCCAAGATGGTGACAGGATCACAGATACGCAGTATTTT. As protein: CASSQDGDRITDTQYF.

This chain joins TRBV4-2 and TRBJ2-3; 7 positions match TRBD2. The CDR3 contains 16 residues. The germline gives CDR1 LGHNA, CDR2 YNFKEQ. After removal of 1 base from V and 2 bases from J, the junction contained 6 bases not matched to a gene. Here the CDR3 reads CASSQALSGNTDTQYF. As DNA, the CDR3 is TGTGCCAGCAGCCAAGCCCTCAGCGGGAACACAGATACGCAGTATTTT.

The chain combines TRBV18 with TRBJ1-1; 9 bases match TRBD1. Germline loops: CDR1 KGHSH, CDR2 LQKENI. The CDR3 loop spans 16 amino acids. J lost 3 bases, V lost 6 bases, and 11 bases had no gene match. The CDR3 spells CASSRTGGNWDTEAFF. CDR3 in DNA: TGTGCCAGCTCCCGTACAGGGGGCAATTGGGACACTGAAGCTTTCTTT.